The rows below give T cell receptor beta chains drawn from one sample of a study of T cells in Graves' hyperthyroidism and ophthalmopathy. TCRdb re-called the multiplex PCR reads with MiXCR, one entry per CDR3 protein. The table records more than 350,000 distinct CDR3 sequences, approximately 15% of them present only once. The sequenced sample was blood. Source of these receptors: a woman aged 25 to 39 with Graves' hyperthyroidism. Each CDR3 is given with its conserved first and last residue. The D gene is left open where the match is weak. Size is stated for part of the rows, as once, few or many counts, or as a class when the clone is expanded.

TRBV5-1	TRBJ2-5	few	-	CASSLGPLGGQETQYF	TGCGCCAGCAGCTTGGGGCCACTAGGGGGCCAAGAGACCCAGTACTTC
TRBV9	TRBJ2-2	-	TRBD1	CASSGTGFAGELFF	TGTGCCAGCAGCGGGACAGGTTTCGCCGGGGAGCTGTTTTTT
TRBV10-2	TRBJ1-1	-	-	CATTAFSNTEAFF	TGCGCCACCACGGCCTTCTCGAACACTGAAGCTTTCTTT
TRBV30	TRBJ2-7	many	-	CAWSVGQGRYEQYF	TGTGCCTGGAGTGTAGGGCAGGGACGGTACGAGCAGTACTTC
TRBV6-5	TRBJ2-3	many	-	CASSYRFSTDTQYF	TGTGCCAGCAGTTACAGGTTCTCCACAGATACGCAGTATTTT
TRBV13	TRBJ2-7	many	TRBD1	CASSLGPGQRVYEQYF	TGTGCCAGCAGCTTAGGTCCGGGACAGAGAGTCTACGAGCAGTACTTC
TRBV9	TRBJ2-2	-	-	CASSVSGTATGELFF	TGTGCCAGCAGCGTATCGGGGACTGCCACCGGGGAGCTGTTTTTT
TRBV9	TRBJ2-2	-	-	CASTLEWGTGELFF	TGTGCCAGCACCCTAGAGTGGGGGACCGGGGAGCTGTTTTTT
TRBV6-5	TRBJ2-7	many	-	CASSYSPGPQYEQYF	TGTGCCAGCAGTTACTCACCGGGGCCCCAATACGAGCAGTACTTC
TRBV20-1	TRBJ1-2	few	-	CSARDQGNYGYTF	TGCAGTGCTAGAGATCAGGGGAACTATGGCTACACCTTC
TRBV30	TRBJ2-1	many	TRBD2	CAWSAAGLYNEQFF	TGTGCCTGGAGTGCAGCGGGACTCTACAATGAGCAGTTCTTC
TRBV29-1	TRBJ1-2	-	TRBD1	CSVSRGLDYGYTF	TGCAGCGTCAGCAGGGGGCTGGACTATGGCTACACCTTC
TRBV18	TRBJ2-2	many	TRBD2	CASSRTSGANTGELFF	TGTGCCAGCTCACGGACTAGCGGAGCGAACACCGGGGAGCTGTTTTTT
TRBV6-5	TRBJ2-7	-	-	CASSYPQRSRRISYEQYF	TGTGCCAGCAGTTACCCCCAACGTTCTCGGAGGATTTCCTACGAGCAGTACTTC
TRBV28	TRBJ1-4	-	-	CASSLGRVWEKLFF	TGTGCCAGCAGTTTAGGCAGGGTCTGGGAAAAACTGTTTTTT
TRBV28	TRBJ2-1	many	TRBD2	CASIPGGTGGNEQFF	TGTGCCAGCATTCCGGGTGGGACGGGGGGCAATGAGCAGTTCTTC
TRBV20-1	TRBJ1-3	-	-	CSASFGLDSGNTIYF	TGCAGTGCTAGTTTCGGACTCGACTCTGGAAACACCATATATTTT
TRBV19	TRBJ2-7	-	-	CASSMGKGPTAGPTYEQYF	TGTGCCAGTAGTATGGGGAAGGGGCCCACCGCCGGGCCGACCTACGAGCAGTACTTC
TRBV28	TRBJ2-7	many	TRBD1	CASSLTGGVYEQYF	TGTGCCAGCAGCTTGACAGGGGGCGTTTACGAGCAGTACTTC
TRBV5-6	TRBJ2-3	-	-	CASSSTGGKAGEGTDTQYF	TGTGCCAGCAGCTCGACAGGGGGTAAAGCGGGGGAAGGCACAGATACGCAGTATTTT
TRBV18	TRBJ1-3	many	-	CASSPNSLSAGNTIYF	TGTGCCAGCTCACCAAACAGCTTATCCGCTGGAAACACCATATATTTT
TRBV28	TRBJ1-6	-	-	CASTGTESYNSPLHF	TGTGCCAGCACCGGGACGGAGAGTTATAATTCACCCCTCCACTTT
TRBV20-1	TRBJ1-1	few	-	CSLGGGNTEAFF	TGCAGTCTAGGGGGGGGGAACACTGAAGCTTTCTTT
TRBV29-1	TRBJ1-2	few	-	CSDGPANYGYTF	TGCAGCGATGGACCGGCTAACTATGGCTACACCTTC
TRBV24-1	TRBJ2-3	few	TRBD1	CATSDADRAADTQYF	TGTGCCACCAGTGACGCTGACAGGGCGGCAGATACGCAGTATTTT
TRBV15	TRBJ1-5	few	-	CATSRGLMNQPQHF	TGTGCCACCAGCAGAGGACTGATGAATCAGCCCCAGCATTTT
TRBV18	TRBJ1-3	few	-	CASSPRDISGNTIYF	TGTGCCAGCTCACCCCGGGACATCTCTGGAAACACCATATATTTT
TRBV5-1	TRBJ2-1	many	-	CASSLSLMGNEQFF	TGCGCCAGCAGCTTGTCTTTGATGGGCAATGAGCAGTTCTTC
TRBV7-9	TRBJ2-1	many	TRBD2	CASSLTLTSGRADEQFF	TGTGCCAGCAGCTTAACTCTTACTAGCGGGAGGGCCGATGAGCAGTTCTTC
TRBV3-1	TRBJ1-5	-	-	CASSFAGINQPQHF	TGTGCCAGCAGCTTCGCCGGGATCAATCAGCCCCAGCATTTT
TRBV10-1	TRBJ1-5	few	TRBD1	CASSGQGLEPQHF	TGCGCCAGCAGTGGACAGGGGCTGGAGCCCCAGCATTTT
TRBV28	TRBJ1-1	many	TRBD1	CASRISGGRNTEAFF	TGTGCCAGCAGGATCTCAGGGGGCCGGAACACTGAAGCTTTCTTT